These 17 T cell receptor beta chains originate from one sample sequenced in a study of T cell responses to AZD1222 COVID-19 vaccine. Measured with immunoSEQ multiplex PCR; TCRdb has only the in-frame clones, and not every one. The sample has approximately 130,000 clones; 86% are singletons. The sample here was peripheral blood, taken 28 days after the second AZD1222 dose. These receptors came from an adult who received the AZD1222 COVID-19 vaccine.

This clone appeared once. This chain links TRBV6-2 or TRBV6-3 with TRBJ2-7, with TRBD2 matching 7 bases. V was clipped by 1 base and J by 5 bases; unmatched bases: 8. CDR3 length equals 15 residues. Germline CDR1 is MNHEY and CDR2 is SVGEGT. The CDR3 reads CASSYWTRSRDEQYF. CDR3 coding DNA: TGTGCCAGCAGTTACTGGACTAGATCACGCGACGAGCAGTACTTC.

Note on this clone: Other DNA sequences of this sample code for an identical CDR3. The chain has TRBV7-9 and TRBJ1-6; D is unclear. Germline V gene lookup returns CDR1 SEHNR and CDR2 FQNEAQ (reference sequence). V was shortened by 3 bases and J by 0 bases, with 9 bases between the two germline ends. This CDR3 is built from 16 residues. DNA of the CDR3: TGTGCCAGCAGCTTCGGCGGTAGCTCCTATAATTCACCCCTCCACTTT. Protein sequence: CASSFGGSSYNSPLHF.

The chain employs TRBV20-1 and TRBJ2-7; 7 positions agree with TRBD2. V trimming: 3 bases; J trimming: 6 bases; junction bases outside the gene matches: 11. CDR1 and CDR2 (germline): DFQATT, SNEGSKA (reference sequence). The CDR3 covers 14 residues. Here the CDR3 DNA reads TGCAGTGCTAGTTTGGCGGGGGAGGGCTTCGAGCAGTACTTC. Translated: CSASLAGEGFEQYF.

This chain links TRBV11-2 with TRBJ1-6; maybe TRBD1 (5 bases). Germline V gene data show CDR1 as SGHAT and CDR2 as FQNNGV. The CDR3 spans 16 residues. V was clipped by 0 bases and J by 0 bases, with 6 bases between them. CDR3 amino acids: CASSLEGVSYNSPLHF. In DNA form, the CDR3 reads TGTGCCAGCAGCTTAGAAGGGGTCTCCTATAATTCACCCCTCCACTTT.

This sequence joins TRBV5-5 and TRBJ1-6; D might be TRBD1 (6 bases). Trimming took 4 bases from V and 8 from J, leaving 25 bases between them. Germline assignment: CDR1 SGHKS and CDR2 YYEKEE (reference sequence). This CDR3 region has 18 residues. CDR3 in amino acids: CASSTVTGQGIGYSPLHF. DNA for the CDR3: TGTGCCAGCAGCACCGTGACAGGCCAGGGGATTGGGTATTCACCCCTCCACTTT.

This clone was found once. The CDR3 DNA follows: TGTGCGGTTCGGGAGAACACTGAAGCTTTCTTT. Protein: CAVRENTEAFF. The rearrangement links TRBV6-5 to TRBJ1-1, with D unresolved. CDR3 size: 11 residues. Looked up from germline, CDR1 is MNHEY and CDR2 is SVGAGI.

This sequence joins TRBV25-1 and TRBJ1-1, with D tentatively TRBD1 (5 bases). The CDR3 is made up of 14 amino acids. V was shortened by 4 bases and J by 6 bases, with 15 bases between the two germline ends. Per germline, CDR1 MGHDK and CDR2 SYGVNS. CDR3 sequence reads: CASSVEGKFSEAFF. For the CDR3, the DNA is TGTGCCAGCAGTGTTGAGGGGAAATTTTCTGAAGCTTTCTTT.

The chain employs TRBV18 and TRBJ2-5; possibly TRBD1 for D (6 bases). This CDR3 has 15 residues. CDR1 and CDR2 (germline): KGHSH, LQKENI. Trimming took 3 bases from V and 4 from J, leaving 15 bases between them. The CDR3 region has the DNA TGTGCCAGCTCACCTAGGGACACCTTGAGAGAGACCCAGTACTTC. Amino acid sequence: CASSPRDTLRETQYF.

V usage is TRBV3-1 (or the pseudogene TRBV3-2) and J usage is TRBJ1-2; tentative D call: TRBD1 (5 bases). With 1 base removed from V and 4 bases from J, the gap between germline ends came to 7 bases. This CDR3 contains 13 residues. Germline CDR1 reads LGHDT; CDR2 reads YNNKEL (reference sequence). The CDR3 DNA is TGTGCCAGCAGCCAAGGGGGCTTCTATGGCTACACCTTC. Amino acids: CASSQGGFYGYTF.

This clone was seen a handful of times. Other DNA sequences in the sample encode the same CDR3. The rearrangement links TRBV6-2 or TRBV6-3 to TRBJ2-6; D is unresolved. V was clipped by 0 bases and J by 1 base, with 1 base between them. This CDR3 spans 14 amino acids. Per the germline V gene, CDR1 is MNHEY and CDR2 is SVGEGT. For the CDR3, the DNA is TGTGCCAGCAGTTACTCATCTGGGGCCAACGTCCTGACTTTC. Its translation: CASSYSSGANVLTF.

DNA of the CDR3: TGTGCCAGTAGGCGCGAGGGGGACAGCAATCAGCCCCAGCATTTT. Its translation: CASRREGDSNQPQHF. V usage is TRBV19 and J usage is TRBJ1-5; TRBD1 might be the D (6 bases). The CDR3 runs to 15 residues. The germline V gene encodes CDR1 LNHDA and CDR2 SQIVND (reference sequence). Trimming shortened V by 6 bases and J by 1 base, and 13 bases separated the two germline ends. The full variable domain, rest sourced from reference TRBV19 and TRBJ1-5, is DGGITQSPKYLFRKEGQNVTLSCEQNLNHDAMYWYRQDPGQGLRLIYYSQIVNDFQKGDIAEGYSVSREKKESFPLTVTSAQKNPTAFYLCASRREGDSNQPQHFGDGTRLSIL.

V and J are TRBV5-1 and TRBJ1-1, with 9 nucleotides matching TRBD1. With V trimmed by 0 bases and J by 4 bases, 4 bases remained unmatched. From germline, CDR1 is SGHRS and CDR2 YFSETQ. This CDR3 is 15 amino acids long. CDR3 sequence (DNA): TGCGCCAGCAGCTTGGGGGTGGGACAGGGCACTGAAGCTTTCTTT. Translation gives CASSLGVGQGTEAFF.

V gene TRBV3-1 (or the pseudogene TRBV3-2) combines with J gene TRBJ1-2, with no clear D. The V and J ends lost 4 bases and 3 bases respectively, with 9 bases between them. This CDR3 comprises 13 residues. CDR1 and CDR2 (germline): LGHDT, YNNKEL (reference sequence). CDR3 DNA sequence: TGTGCCAGCAGCCTTATGAGCGACTATGGCTACACCTTC. This encodes CASSLMSDYGYTF.

This clone was observed a handful of times. The sample has other DNA sequences that encode this CDR3 too. CDR3 sequence reads: CAWSEGSHTEAFF. CDR3 in DNA: TGTGCCTGGAGTGAGGGGTCGCACACTGAAGCTTTCTTT. The J gene is TRBJ1-1, the V gene TRBV30, with D perhaps TRBD1 (5 bases). Germline CDR1 reads GTSNPN; CDR2 reads SVGIG (reference sequence). V shed 1 base and J shed 3 bases, with 9 bases lying between them. The length of the CDR3 is 13 residues.

The V and J genes are TRBV30 and TRBJ1-2; D is ambiguous. The ends were cut back, 3 bases at V and 2 bases at J, with 10 bases in the middle. CDR1 and CDR2 from the germline V gene are GTSNPN and SVGIG (reference sequence). CDR3 size: 13 residues. CDR3 in DNA: TGTGCCTGGAGAGACGTAACCAACTATGGCTACACCTTC. Encoded protein: CAWRDVTNYGYTF.

By frequency in the sample, this clone is medium-sized (0.01 to 0.1%). This chain joins TRBV9 and TRBJ1-6; D is unclear. Between the trimmed V and J ends, which lost 4 bases and 0 bases, there was a span of 11 bases. Germline CDR1 is SGDLS and CDR2 is YYNGEE. CDR3 length: 16 amino acids. This CDR3 is CASSRYRLSYNSPLHF. Here the CDR3 DNA reads TGTGCCAGCAGCCGGTATCGCCTCTCCTATAATTCACCCCTCCACTTT. Full variable domain (remainder filled in from reference TRBV9 and TRBJ1-6): DSGVTQTPKHLITATGQRVTLRCSPRSGDLSVYWYQQSLDQGLQFLIQYYNGEERAKGNILERFSAQQFPDLHSELNLSSLELGDSALYFCASSRYRLSYNSPLHFGNGTRLTVT.

The chain couples TRBV5-4 to TRBJ1-2; D uncertain. V shed 0 bases and J shed 8 bases, with 17 bases lying between them. CDR3 size: 15 residues. CDR1 SGHNT and CDR2 YYREEE come from the germline V gene (reference sequence). The CDR3 DNA is TGTGCCAGCAGCTTGGCTCAGCTCTGGGGAAGAGGCTACACCTTC. Its translation: CASSLAQLWGRGYTF.